The 8 T cell receptor beta chains below all came from one sample that was sequenced in a study of T cell responses to AZD1222 COVID-19 vaccine. The repertoire was sequenced with immunoSEQ multiplex PCR; TCRdb's copy has only in-frame clones and lacks some. Altogether 150,000 to 200,000 clones are present, approximately 90% being singletons, with the ten largest covering about 6%. The sequenced sample was peripheral blood, obtained on day 0 of AZD1222 vaccination. The receptors derive from an adult in good health.

The chain is built from TRBV5-1 and TRBJ2-6; maybe TRBD1 (5 bases). Trimming stripped 1 base from V and 0 bases from J, with 14 bases between. From germline, CDR1 is SGHRS and CDR2 YFSETQ. CDR3 length: 18 amino acids. The CDR3 loop is CASSLTGTGASGANVLTF. CDR3 coding DNA: TGCGCCAGCAGCTTGACGGGTACTGGGGCCTCTGGGGCCAACGTCCTGACTTTC.

This rearrangement joins TRBV7-9 to TRBJ2-7; no clear D gene. The CDR3 runs to 13 residues. CDR1 SEHNR and CDR2 FQNEAQ come from the germline V gene (reference sequence). V lost 1 base, J lost 3 bases, and 7 bases lay in between. The DNA of the CDR3 is TGTGCCAGCAGCTTAGTCGACATCTACGAGCAGTACTTC. Translation: CASSLVDIYEQYF.

The chain joins TRBV20-1 to TRBJ2-7; D possibly matches TRBD1 or TRBD2 (5 bases each). Germline lookup yields CDR1 DFQATT and CDR2 SNEGSKA (reference sequence). Deletions cut 3 bases from V and 6 bases from J, with 24 bases between. The length of the CDR3 is 16 residues. This chain's CDR3 is CSASPGTFLVSSEQYF. The CDR3 region has the DNA TGCAGTGCTAGTCCCGGGACGTTTTTGGTTTCCAGCGAGCAGTACTTC.

The rearrangement links TRBV29-1 to TRBJ1-1; D remains ambiguous. V was cut by 5 bases and J by 6 bases, with 7 bases left in between. The CDR3 contains 10 residues. Germline V gene lookup returns CDR1 SQVTM and CDR2 ANQGSEA. CDR3 protein: CSVQMAEAFF. The CDR3 nucleotides read TGCAGCGTTCAGATGGCTGAAGCTTTCTTT.

V usage is TRBV6-5 and J usage is TRBJ1-2, with D hard to call. With 6 bases removed from V and 4 bases from J, the gap between germline ends came to 15 bases. Germline CDR1 MNHEY, CDR2 SVGAGI. The CDR3 has 14 residues. CDR3 sequence reads: CASREASSLYGYTF. The CDR3, as DNA: TGTGCCAGCAGAGAGGCTTCTTCCCTCTATGGCTACACCTTC.

The chain is built from TRBV30 and TRBJ2-1, with D perhaps matching TRBD1 (6 bases). The V gene's germline CDR1 is GTSNPN and CDR2 SVGIG (reference sequence). The CDR3 length is 15 residues. V was shortened by 8 bases and J by 6 bases, with 23 bases between the two germline ends. The CDR3 DNA sequence: TGTGCCCACCACCCCCCAGGGGTATTAGGCAATGAGCAGTTCTTC. Translation gives CAHHPPGVLGNEQFF.

The V gene is TRBV6-5, the J gene TRBJ2-1; D perhaps matches TRBD2 (6 bases). Trimming stripped 0 bases from V and 6 bases from J, with 12 bases between. This CDR3 has 15 residues. Germline V gene sequence: CDR1 MNHEY, CDR2 SVGAGI. CDR3 region: CASSYSRLGRNEQFF. The CDR3 DNA reads TGTGCCAGCAGTTACTCCCGACTAGGACGCAATGAGCAGTTCTTC.

This sequence joins TRBV4-1 and TRBJ2-1; D is perhaps TRBD2 (5 bases). The CDR3 has 17 amino acids. Trimming removed 0 bases from V and 0 bases from J, with 12 bases in between. Germline CDR1 and CDR2: MGHRA and YSYEKL. CDR3 coding DNA: TGCGCCAGCAGCCAAGAAGCGGAGTCCAGCTCCTACAATGAGCAGTTCTTC. It encodes CASSQEAESSSYNEQFF.